A single sample gave rise to the 14 T cell receptor beta chains below, sequenced in a study of T cell repertoires in cytomegalovirus infection. TCRdb fed the reads into MiXCR, producing one record per CDR3 protein. The sample lists around 440,000 distinct CDR3 sequences; about 11% were seen once. The source material was PBMCs. The receptor set was obtained from a human donor in good health (CMV status not recorded). Some clones in this sample may be carry-over from other donors' samples.

Many counts were recorded for this clonotype. An end of the junction does not agree with germline; a read error may underlie this. V usage is TRBV12-3 or TRBV12-4 and J usage is TRBJ1-1; no reliable D call. This CDR3 has 13 residues. DNA of the CDR3: TGTGCCAGCAGCTTAGCGGGGAACACTGAAGCTTTCTTT. Its protein product is CASSLAGNTEAFF.

A few counts support this clonotype. J is TRBJ1-5 and V is TRBV12-3 or TRBV12-4; D unclear. The V end was cut by 6 bases, the J end by 2 bases, with 11 bases between. This CDR3 spans 14 amino acids. CDR3 region: CASSFGMGNQPQHF. The CDR3 bases are TGTGCCAGCAGCTTTGGGATGGGCAATCAGCCCCAGCATTTT.

The chain has TRBV6-5 and TRBJ2-2; TRBD2 is a possible D gene (6 bases). V lost 0 bases, J lost 5 bases, and 19 bases lay in between. The CDR3 sequence is 18 residues long. Germline loops: CDR1 MNHEY, CDR2 SVGAGI. The CDR3 nucleotides read TGTGCCAGCAGTTACTCTCCTCCCTGGGGAGGAGGGACCGGGGAGCTGTTTTTT. Translation: CASSYSPPWGGGTGELFF.

The rearrangement links TRBV5-1 to TRBJ2-1, with a tentative D call TRBD1 (6 bases). V was pared by 4 bases and J by 6 bases, with 17 bases between. CDR1 and CDR2 from the germline V gene are SGHRS and YFSETQ. This CDR3 contains 15 residues. CDR3 DNA: TGCGCCAGCAGCGCGAACAGGGAATCCGGCAATGAGCAGTTCTTC. This encodes CASSANRESGNEQFF.

This clonotype was seen more than once but under ten times. The J gene is TRBJ1-1, the V gene TRBV2; D unclear. Trimming removed 4 bases at V and 4 bases at J, with 10 bases between. The germline V gene has CDR1 SNHLY and CDR2 FYNNEI. The length of the CDR3 is 13 residues. CDR3 nucleotides: TGTGCCAGCAGTGGGACCCCCCGCACTGAAGCTTTCTTT. It specifies CASSGTPRTEAFF.

This clonotype was counted only a few times. The chain links TRBV19 to TRBJ1-5; D uncertain. The V end was cut by 4 bases, the J end by 11 bases, with 18 bases between. This CDR3 region has 14 residues. Germline CDR1 reads LNHDA; CDR2 reads SQIVND (reference sequence). DNA of the CDR3: TGTGCCAGTAGTACCTCAATAGGAATCAGGACCCAGCATTTT. It specifies CASSTSIGIRTQHF.

This clonotype has just a few counts. This chain joins TRBV7-9 and TRBJ2-7, with 10 bases lining up with TRBD1. Looked up from germline, CDR1 is SEHNR and CDR2 is FQNEAQ (reference sequence). The V and J ends lost 7 bases and 6 bases, in that order; junction bases with no gene match: 6. This CDR3 comprises 13 residues. CDR3 protein: CASNEGTGAEQYF. CDR3 coding DNA: TGTGCCAGCAATGAAGGGACAGGGGCCGAGCAGTACTTC. Drawing the rest from reference TRBV7-9 and TRBJ2-7, the complete variable domain is DTGVSQNPRHKITKRGQNVTFRCDPISEHNRLYWYRQTLGQGPEFLTYFQNEAQLEKSRLLSDRFSAERPKGSFSTLEIQRTEQGDSAMYLCASNEGTGAEQYFGPGTRLTVT.

This clonotype was counted many times. The V gene is TRBV19, the J gene TRBJ2-7; the D gene is possibly TRBD1 (5 bases). V lost 3 bases to trimming and J lost 3 bases, with 9 bases between them. CDR1 and CDR2 from the germline V gene are LNHDA and SQIVND (reference sequence). CDR3 size: 13 residues. The CDR3 loop is CASSIVRDYEQYF. Written as DNA, the CDR3 is TGTGCCAGTAGTATTGTCAGGGACTACGAGCAGTACTTC.

This rearrangement joins TRBV9 to TRBJ2-3; D may correspond to TRBD1 or TRBD2 (5 bases each). Germline V gene lookup returns CDR1 SGDLS and CDR2 YYNGEE. The CDR3 is made up of 13 amino acids. The ends were cut back, 4 bases at V and 4 bases at J, with 10 bases in the middle. In DNA, the CDR3 is TGTGCCAGCAGCTACGGGACGCCAGATACGCAGTATTTT. Its protein is CASSYGTPDTQYF. The entire variable domain, with the rest obtained from reference TRBV9 and TRBJ2-3, is as follows: DSGVTQTPKHLITATGQRVTLRCSPRSGDLSVYWYQQSLDQGLQFLIQYYNGEERAKGNILERFSAQQFPDLHSELNLSSLELGDSALYFCASSYGTPDTQYFGPGTRLTVL.

The rearrangement joins TRBV3-1 to TRBJ2-2; D is unresolved. The CDR3 has 13 amino acids. The germline V and J ends were trimmed by 3 bases and 7 bases, with 9 bases remaining between them. The germline V gene has CDR1 LGHDT and CDR2 YNNKEL (reference sequence). The CDR3 here is CASSHNSLGELFF. CDR3 in DNA: TGTGCCAGCAGCCATAACAGCCTCGGGGAGCTGTTTTTT.

J is TRBJ1-6 and V is TRBV28; D not certain. Germline V CDR1 and CDR2: MDHEN, SYDVKM. There are 16 residues in the CDR3. The V gene lost 2 bases and the J gene lost 8 bases, with 16 bases spanning the gap. Here the CDR3 reads CASSLIRFWSDSPLHF. The CDR3 DNA reads TGTGCCAGCAGTTTAATCAGGTTTTGGAGTGATTCACCCCTCCACTTT.

This clonotype was picked up many times. The chain recombines TRBV10-3 with TRBJ1-5; D might be TRBD1 (6 bases). The CDR3 totals 14 residues. CDR1 and CDR2 (germline): ENHRY, SYGVKD. V was shortened by 3 bases and J by 7 bases, with 13 bases between the two germline ends. CDR3 sequence: CAISEGGSGQPQHF. In DNA, the CDR3 is TGTGCCATCAGTGAAGGGGGGTCTGGACAGCCCCAGCATTTT.

In this sample, this clonotype turned up many times. V usage is TRBV11-2 and J usage is TRBJ2-4; 9 nucleotides agree with TRBD2. Germline lookup yields CDR1 SGHAT and CDR2 FQNNGV. Trimming at V came to 5 bases and at J to 3 bases, leaving 8 bases not matched to a gene. The CDR3 has 16 amino acids. CDR3 in amino acids: CASSPLAGVNKNIQYF. Here the CDR3 DNA reads TGTGCCAGCAGCCCCTTAGCGGGGGTGAACAAAAACATTCAGTACTTC.

This clonotype was seen many times. The chain couples TRBV11-2 to TRBJ1-1; no firm D call. Trimming removed 1 base at V and 1 base at J, with 10 bases between. Germline assignment: CDR1 SGHAT and CDR2 FQNNGV. This CDR3 is 15 amino acids long. CDR3 DNA: TGTGCCAGCAGCTTAGGGATTGGGTCGAACACTGAAGCTTTCTTT. It encodes CASSLGIGSNTEAFF.